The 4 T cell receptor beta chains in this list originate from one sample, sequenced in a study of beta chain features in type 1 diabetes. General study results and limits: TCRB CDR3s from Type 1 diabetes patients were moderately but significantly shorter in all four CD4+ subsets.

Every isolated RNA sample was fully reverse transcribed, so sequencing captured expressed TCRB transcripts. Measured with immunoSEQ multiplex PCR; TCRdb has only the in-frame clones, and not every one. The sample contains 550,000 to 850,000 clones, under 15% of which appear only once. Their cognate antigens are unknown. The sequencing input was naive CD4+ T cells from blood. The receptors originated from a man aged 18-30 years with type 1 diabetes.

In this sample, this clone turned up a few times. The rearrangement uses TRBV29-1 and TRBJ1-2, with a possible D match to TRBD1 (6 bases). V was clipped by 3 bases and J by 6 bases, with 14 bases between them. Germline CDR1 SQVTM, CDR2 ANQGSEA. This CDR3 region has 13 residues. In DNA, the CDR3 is TGCAGCGTTGATATAATCCAGGGGAATGGCTACACCTTC. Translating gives CSVDIIQGNGYTF. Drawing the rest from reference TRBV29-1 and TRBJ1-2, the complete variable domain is SAVISQKPSRDICQRGTSLTIQCQVDSQVTMMFWYRQQPGQSLTLIATANQGSEATYESGFVIDKFPISRPNLTFSTLTVSNMSPEDSSIYLCSVDIIQGNGYTFGSGTRLTVV.

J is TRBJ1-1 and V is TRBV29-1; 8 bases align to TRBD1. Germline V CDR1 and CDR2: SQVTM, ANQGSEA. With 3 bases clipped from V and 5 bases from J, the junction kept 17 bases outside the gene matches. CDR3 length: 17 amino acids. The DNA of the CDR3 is TGCAGCGTTGACTCGGCCAGGGGGCTGGGTTTTACGACTGAAGCTTTCTTT. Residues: CSVDSARGLGFTTEAFF.

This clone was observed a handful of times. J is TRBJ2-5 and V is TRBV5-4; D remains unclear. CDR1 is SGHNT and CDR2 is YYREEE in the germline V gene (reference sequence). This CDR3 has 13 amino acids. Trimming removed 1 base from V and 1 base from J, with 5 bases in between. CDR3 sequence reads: CASSLISQETQYF. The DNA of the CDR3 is TGTGCCAGCAGCTTGATCAGCCAAGAGACCCAGTACTTC.

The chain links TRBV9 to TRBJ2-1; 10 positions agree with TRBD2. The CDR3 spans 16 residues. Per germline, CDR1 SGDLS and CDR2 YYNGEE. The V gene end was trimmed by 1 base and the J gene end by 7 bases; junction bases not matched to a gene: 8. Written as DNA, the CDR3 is TGTGCCAGCAGCGTACTAAGCGGGGGGGCCATAAATGAGCAGTTCTTC. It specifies CASSVLSGGAINEQFF. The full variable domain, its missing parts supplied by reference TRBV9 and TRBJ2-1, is DSGVTQTPKHLITATGQRVTLRCSPRSGDLSVYWYQQSLDQGLQFLIQYYNGEERAKGNILERFSAQQFPDLHSELNLSSLELGDSALYFCASSVLSGGAINEQFFGPGTRLTVL.